A single sample gave rise to the 32 T cell receptor beta chains below, sequenced in a study of technical replicates of blood from a handful of donors. Assay used: immunoSEQ multiplex PCR; TCRdb lists only in-frame clones, some missing. The table shows fewer than 95,000 clones, with 94% occurring only once. Sequenced material: T cells isolated from PBMCs. The receptors derive from a human donor in good health.

The chain employs TRBV6-5 and TRBJ1-1; D perhaps matches TRBD1 (5 bases). The V gene's germline CDR1 is MNHEY and CDR2 SVGAGI. The CDR3 consists of 15 residues. V shed 4 bases and J shed 5 bases, with 17 bases lying between them. CDR3 sequence reads: CASSSQGGIGTEAFF. The CDR3 DNA follows: TGTGCCAGCAGTTCCCAGGGAGGGATCGGGACTGAAGCTTTCTTT.

The chain uses TRBV5-1 and TRBJ2-5; 10 bases line up with TRBD1. Trimming removed 2 bases from V and 4 bases from J; junction bases left unmatched: 8. Per germline, CDR1 SGHRS and CDR2 YFSETQ. This CDR3 has 16 amino acids. Written as DNA, the CDR3 is TGCGCCAGCAGCTTTGGGGGACAGGGGCCCCGAGAGACCCAGTACTTC. As protein: CASSFGGQGPRETQYF.

The chain couples TRBV2 to TRBJ2-7; 8 bases map to TRBD1. This CDR3 has 14 residues. CDR1 SNHLY and CDR2 FYNNEI come from the germline V gene. V dropped 4 bases and J dropped 2; count of bases not matched to a gene: 4. As DNA, the CDR3 is TGTGCCAGCAGTGGCGGGACAGGAACCTACGAGCAGTACTTC. It translates to CASSGGTGTYEQYF.

CDR3 protein: CASSYSGAPREQYF. CDR3 nucleotides: TGTGCCAGCAGTTACAGCGGGGCCCCTCGGGAGCAGTACTTC. The chain combines TRBV6-5 with TRBJ2-7; TRBD2 aligns across 7 bases. The CDR3 has 14 residues. CDR1 MNHEY and CDR2 SVGAGI come from the germline V gene. With 2 bases clipped from V and 7 bases from J, the junction kept 8 bases outside the gene matches.

The rearrangement uses TRBV10-2 and TRBJ2-2; D possibly corresponds to TRBD1 (5 bases). The V and J ends lost 10 bases and 6 bases respectively, with 12 bases between them. Germline CDR1 is WSHSY and CDR2 is SAAADI. The CDR3 has 12 amino acids. CDR3 bases: TGCGCCACGGCAGGGATGGCCGGGGAGCTGTTTTTT. Its protein is CATAGMAGELFF.

V and J are TRBV5-6 and TRBJ2-7, with D unresolved. Trimming removed 1 base from V and 6 bases from J, with 8 bases in between. CDR1 and CDR2 from the germline V gene are SGHDT and YYEEEE. This CDR3 is built from 12 residues. Written as DNA, the CDR3 is TGTGCCAGCAGCTTGTGGTCGGGCGAGCAGTACTTC. It encodes CASSLWSGEQYF.

The chain employs TRBV5-1 and TRBJ2-2; a possible D gene is TRBD2 (7 bases). The CDR3 covers 16 residues. Deletions cut 2 bases from V and 2 bases from J, with 13 bases between. In germline, CDR1 is SGHRS, CDR2 YFSETQ. CDR3 bases: TGCGCCAGCAGCTTTGAGGGGGGGCGAAACACCGGGGAGCTGTTTTTT. It codes for CASSFEGGRNTGELFF.

The rearrangement joins TRBV6-1 to TRBJ1-4, with 8 nucleotides matching TRBD1. With 4 bases clipped from V and 5 bases from J, the junction kept 12 bases outside the gene matches. From germline, CDR1 is MNHNS and CDR2 SASEGT. This CDR3 contains 17 residues. The chain's CDR3 is CASSGLTRTGPNEKLFF. CDR3 DNA: TGTGCCAGCAGTGGGTTGACCAGGACAGGGCCGAATGAAAAACTGTTTTTT.

The rearrangement uses TRBV2 and TRBJ2-2, with D tentatively TRBD1 (5 bases). Trimming pared 2 bases from V and 7 bases from J, leaving 5 bases between. Germline V gives CDR1 SNHLY, CDR2 FYNNEI. The CDR3 runs to 12 residues. CDR3 loop: CASSERGGELFF. CDR3 DNA sequence: TGTGCCAGCAGTGAAAGGGGCGGGGAGCTGTTTTTT.

This sequence joins TRBV5-1 and TRBJ2-3; TRBD2 aligns across 8 bases. The V and J ends lost 3 bases and 6 bases, in that order; junction bases with no gene match: 6. This CDR3 contains 14 residues. CDR1 and CDR2 (germline): SGHRS, YFSETQ. CDR3 sequence: CASSSGGARDTQYF. The CDR3 DNA reads TGCGCCAGCAGCTCCGGGGGGGCCAGGGATACGCAGTATTTT.

V gene TRBV6-5 combines with J gene TRBJ2-1; 9 nucleotides agree with TRBD2. CDR1 and CDR2 (germline): MNHEY, SVGAGI. Unmatched junction bases numbered 9, after V lost 7 bases and J lost 5 bases. The CDR3 is 15 residues long. CDR3 nucleotide sequence: TGTGCCAGCACCTCCCTAGCGGGAAGTCACAATGAGCAGTTCTTC. Translating it yields CASTSLAGSHNEQFF.

This clone is a singleton in its sample. This chain links TRBV27 with TRBJ2-5; 8 bases match TRBD1. The CDR3 length is 16 residues. CDR1 and CDR2 from the germline V gene are MNHEY and SMNVEV (reference sequence). With 5 bases clipped from V and 3 bases from J, the junction kept 11 bases outside the gene matches. Here the CDR3 DNA reads TGTGCCAGCAGTCCTGGACAGGGACCTAACAAAGAGACCCAGTACTTC. Amino acids: CASSPGQGPNKETQYF.

This clone was seen a single time. The chain recombines TRBV19 with TRBJ2-5, with 10 bases fitting TRBD2. The germline V gene encodes CDR1 LNHDA and CDR2 SQIVND (reference sequence). The CDR3 is 14 amino acids. Trimming at V came to 4 bases and at J to 5 bases, leaving 4 bases not matched to a gene. CDR3 in DNA: TGTGCCAGTAGTAGACCGGGACTAGCGGAGACCCAGTACTTC. Translation: CASSRPGLAETQYF.

The chain joins TRBV5-1 to TRBJ1-1; the match to TRBD1 covers 7 bases. The CDR3 totals 14 residues. Germline assignment: CDR1 SGHRS and CDR2 YFSETQ. The trim removed 3 bases at V and 0 bases at J, leaving 2 bases unmatched. The CDR3 DNA reads as TGCGCCAGCAGCTCGGGACAGTTGAACACTGAAGCTTTCTTT. This gives the protein CASSSGQLNTEAFF.

This clone was seen a handful of times. This chain links TRBV5-1 with TRBJ1-1; 10 bases are a match to TRBD1. This CDR3 has 14 residues. Trimming at V came to 5 bases and at J to 3 bases, leaving 4 bases not matched to a gene. The V gene's germline CDR1 is SGHRS and CDR2 YFSETQ. CDR3 DNA: TGCGCCAGCAGGACGGGACAGGGGCACACTGAAGCTTTCTTT. Translated, it gives CASRTGQGHTEAFF.

This rearrangement joins TRBV5-5 to TRBJ2-5; 8 bases map to TRBD1. Germline V CDR1 and CDR2: SGHKS, YYEKEE (reference sequence). Trimming cost V 0 bases and J 5 bases; bases outside gene matches: 9. There are 16 residues in the CDR3. The CDR3 spells CASSLARTGREETQYF. The CDR3 nucleotides read TGTGCCAGCAGCTTGGCTCGGACAGGGCGTGAGGAGACCCAGTACTTC.

The chain recombines TRBV30 with TRBJ1-5; 7 bases match TRBD1. CDR1 and CDR2 (germline): GTSNPN, SVGIG (reference sequence). V gave up 1 base and J gave up 5 bases; unmatched junction bases: 5. This CDR3 has 14 residues. The CDR3 loop reads CAWSEGTEHQPQHF. The CDR3 nucleotides read TGTGCCTGGAGTGAAGGGACAGAGCATCAGCCCCAGCATTTT. Looking up the rest from reference TRBV30 and TRBJ1-5 gives the full variable domain: SQTIHQWPATLVQPVGSPLSLECTVEGTSNPNLYWYRQAAGRGLQLLFYSVGIGQISSEVPQNLSASRPQDRQFILSSKKLLLSDSGFYLCAWSEGTEHQPQHFGDGTRLSIL.

The chain employs TRBV5-6 and TRBJ1-1; 9 bases align to TRBD1. CDR3 size: 14 residues. V lost 3 bases and J lost 4; bases outside the gene matches: 4. The germline CDR1 and CDR2 sequences are SGHDT and YYEEEE. The CDR3 DNA reads as TGTGCCAGCAGCTACATACAGGGGGCCACTGAAGCTTTCTTT. Translation: CASSYIQGATEAFF.

The chain couples TRBV5-4 to TRBJ2-1, with 8 nucleotides matching TRBD2. CDR1 SGHNT and CDR2 YYREEE come from the germline V gene (reference sequence). V trimming: 0 bases; J trimming: 4 bases; junction bases outside the gene matches: 3. The CDR3 has 15 amino acids. This CDR3 reads CASSLGSGIYNEQFF. CDR3 sequence (DNA): TGTGCCAGCAGCTTGGGTAGCGGGATTTACAATGAGCAGTTCTTC.

The chain combines TRBV29-1 with TRBJ2-3, with 11 bases fitting TRBD2. The germline V gene has CDR1 SQVTM and CDR2 ANQGSEA. With 7 bases clipped from V and 2 bases from J, the junction kept 8 bases outside the gene matches. The CDR3 sequence is 15 residues long. This CDR3 reads CSGMTSGAITDTQYF. CDR3 in DNA: TGCAGCGGTATGACTAGCGGGGCGATCACAGATACGCAGTATTTT.

This clone was detected only once. J is TRBJ1-2 and V is TRBV4-1; TRBD1 is a possible D gene (6 bases). Germline loops: CDR1 MGHRA, CDR2 YSYEKL. V dropped 4 bases and J dropped 2 bases, with 11 bases sitting between them. CDR3 length equals 14 residues. CDR3 sequence: CASSPLTGNYGYTF. In DNA form, the CDR3 reads TGCGCCAGCAGCCCTTTAACAGGGAACTATGGCTACACCTTC.

This chain joins TRBV9 and TRBJ2-7; 8 bases map to TRBD1. Germline trimming cut 3 bases from V and 1 base from J; bases unmatched to any gene: 3. The CDR3 totals 14 residues. Germline V gene data show CDR1 as SGDLS and CDR2 as YYNGEE. The CDR3 bases are TGTGCCAGCAGCGGTGGACAGGGTTCCTACGAGCAGTACTTC. Residues: CASSGGQGSYEQYF. The full variable domain, completed using reference TRBV9 and TRBJ2-7, is DSGVTQTPKHLITATGQRVTLRCSPRSGDLSVYWYQQSLDQGLQFLIQYYNGEERAKGNILERFSAQQFPDLHSELNLSSLELGDSALYFCASSGGQGSYEQYFGPGTRLTVT.

The V call is TRBV23-1, the J call TRBJ2-6, with D possibly TRBD2 on 5 matching bases. TRBV23-1 is an ORF, with its function uncertain. Trimming stripped 0 bases from V and 1 base from J, with 25 bases between. CDR3 length: 22 residues. The CDR3 loop reads CASSQSIFVEPLTRSGANVLTF. CDR3 in DNA: TGCGCCAGCAGTCAATCAATATTTGTCGAACCCCTAACTAGATCTGGGGCCAACGTCCTGACTTTC.

The chain is built from TRBV5-1 and TRBJ2-2, with TRBD2 matching over 8 bases. Germline CDR1 is SGHRS and CDR2 is YFSETQ. V gave up 4 bases and J gave up 0 bases; unmatched junction bases: 5. The CDR3 consists of 16 residues. The CDR3 region has the DNA TGCGCCAGCAGCCCGGGGGGGACTTCGAACACCGGGGAGCTGTTTTTT. It specifies CASSPGGTSNTGELFF.

The rearrangement links TRBV4-1 to TRBJ2-3, with 8 bases that match TRBD2. This CDR3 has 15 residues. CDR1 and CDR2 (germline): MGHRA, YSYEKL. The J segment lost 5 bases and the V segment lost 4 bases, leaving 8 bases of the junction unmatched. The CDR3 here is CASSLGGTREDTQYF. For the CDR3, the DNA is TGCGCCAGCAGCCTCGGGGGGACTAGAGAAGATACGCAGTATTTT.

The gene calls are TRBV28 and TRBJ2-1; the D gene is possibly TRBD1 (6 bases). Germline CDR1 reads MDHEN; CDR2 reads SYDVKM. The CDR3 is 15 amino acids. V was cut by 3 bases and J by 3 bases, with 12 bases left in between. The CDR3 loop is CASSFDRPRYNEQFF. CDR3 DNA: TGTGCCAGCAGTTTTGACAGGCCCCGCTACAATGAGCAGTTCTTC.

This chain links TRBV5-1 with TRBJ1-2; 9 bases fit TRBD1. This CDR3 has 14 residues. Germline V gene sequence: CDR1 SGHRS, CDR2 YFSETQ. The V and J ends lost 0 bases and 3 bases, in that order; junction bases with no gene match: 0. CDR3: CASSLGTGDYGYTF. The CDR3 DNA follows: TGCGCCAGCAGCTTGGGGACAGGGGACTATGGCTACACCTTC.

The chain links TRBV10-3 to TRBJ2-1, with 7 positions matching TRBD2. The germline CDR1 and CDR2 sequences are ENHRY and SYGVKD. Germline trimming cut 2 bases from V and 0 bases from J; bases unmatched to any gene: 13. CDR3 length equals 19 residues. The CDR3, as DNA: TGTGCCATCAGTGAGCCTCTCGGGGGGATCTTCAACTCCTACAATGAGCAGTTCTTC. Translating gives CAISEPLGGIFNSYNEQFF.

A single count supports this clone. V is TRBV2 and J is TRBJ2-7; no clear D. V lost 3 bases, J lost 6 bases, and 12 bases lay in between. The length of the CDR3 is 13 residues. Germline CDR1 and CDR2: SNHLY and FYNNEI. The CDR3 spells CASSERRSTEQYF. The CDR3 DNA is TGTGCCAGCAGTGAGCGTCGGTCTACCGAGCAGTACTTC.

DNA of the CDR3: TGTGCCAGCACCACCAGATCCTCCTACGAGCAGTACTTC. Amino acid sequence: CASTTRSSYEQYF. The chain couples TRBV6-5 to TRBJ2-7; D is undetermined. The CDR3 covers 13 residues. Germline V gene sequence: CDR1 MNHEY, CDR2 SVGAGI. The V end was cut by 7 bases, the J end by 0 bases, with 10 bases between.

The V and J genes are TRBV2 and TRBJ2-4, with D perhaps matching TRBD2 (6 bases). CDR3 length equals 13 residues. Per germline, CDR1 SNHLY and CDR2 FYNNEI. Trimming removed 7 bases at V and 8 bases at J, with 15 bases between. The CDR3 loop is CASTRREWDIQYF. CDR3 in DNA: TGTGCCAGCACCCGGAGGGAATGGGACATTCAGTACTTC.

This sequence joins TRBV4-1 and TRBJ2-1; D perhaps matches TRBD1 (6 bases). The CDR3 is 18 amino acids. Looked up from germline, CDR1 is MGHRA and CDR2 is YSYEKL. Trimming removed 3 bases at V and 7 bases at J, with 25 bases between. The CDR3, as DNA: TGCGCCAGCAGCCAGCCACCCTCAGGGGCGGCGGGTAGTAATGAGCAGTTCTTC. It is translated as CASSQPPSGAAGSNEQFF.